This T cell receptor (beta chain) was observed in a study of blood T cell repertoires in COVID-19. The data were produced by immunoSEQ multiplex PCR, yet TCRdb's version contains in-frame clones alone and is incomplete. This sample yields around 250,000 clones, of which around 93% are seen a single time; 2.5% to 3% belongs to the top ten. V lost 4 bases to trimming and J lost 2 bases; unmatched junction nucleotides: 9. Germline lookup yields CDR1 SGHNT and CDR2 YENEEA. The CDR3 sequence is 17 residues long. Sequencing was carried out using PBMCs or T cells enriched from blood (not recorded which). J is TRBJ2-1 and V is TRBV11-3; 9 nucleotides align to TRBD2. This receptor was taken from a man aged 40-55 years who had been exposed to COVID-19. The CDR3 sequence is CASSSRTSEKTYNEQFF. The DNA of the CDR3 is TGTGCCAGCAGCTCACGGACTAGCGAGAAAACCTACAATGAGCAGTTCTTC. The variable domain in full, with the rest retrieved from reference TRBV11-3 and TRBJ2-1, is EAGVVQSPRYKIIEKKQPVAFWCNPISGHNTLYWYLQNLGQGPELLIRYENEEAVDDSQLPKDRFSAERLKGVDSTLKIQPAELGDSAVYLCASSSRTSEKTYNEQFFGPGTRLTVL.